The 4 T cell receptor beta chains given below trace back to one sample, sequenced in a study of blood T cell repertoires in COVID-19. Profiling relied on immunoSEQ multiplex PCR, and the TCRdb table lists in-frame clones only, not all of them. This table holds about 90,000 clones, around four fifths found once. Sequenced sample: peripheral blood. These receptors came from a woman aged 70 to 79 with active or convalescent COVID-19.

The V and J genes are TRBV15 and TRBJ1-3; D call uncertain. V was cut by 0 bases and J by 0 bases, with 3 bases left in between. This CDR3 has 14 residues. Germline assignment: CDR1 LNHNV and CDR2 YYDKDF (reference sequence). CDR3 protein: CATSRDYSGNTIYF. DNA of the CDR3: TGTGCCACCAGCAGAGATTACTCTGGAAACACCATATATTTT.

In DNA form, the CDR3 reads TGTGCCAGCAGCCCTAACTTCTATGGCTACACCTTC. Encoded protein: CASSPNFYGYTF. The J gene is TRBJ1-2, the V gene TRBV12-3 or TRBV12-4, with D unresolved. This CDR3 has 12 amino acids. The V gene lost 6 bases and the J gene lost 4 bases, with 9 bases spanning the gap.

This chain joins TRBV6-5 and TRBJ1-1; a possible D gene is TRBD1 (6 bases). Trimming stripped 2 bases from V and 7 bases from J, with 11 bases between. Germline V CDR1 and CDR2: MNHEY, SVGAGI. The CDR3 contains 13 residues. CDR3 region: CASSYGGAGEAFF. The CDR3, as DNA: TGTGCCAGCAGTTACGGGGGGGCAGGTGAAGCTTTCTTT.

This clone was observed a single time. This sample includes further DNA sequences coding for the same CDR3. V and J are TRBV9 and TRBJ2-2; 12 bases fit TRBD2. The CDR3 length is 18 residues. Germline CDR1 and CDR2: SGDLS and YYNGEE. V trimming: 3 bases; J trimming: 4 bases; junction bases outside the gene matches: 10. The CDR3 DNA sequence: TGTGCCAGCAGCGCTGGACTAGCGGGGACCTCGAGCACCGGGGAGCTGTTTTTT. This translates into CASSAGLAGTSSTGELFF.